This T cell receptor beta chain was captured in a study of shared clonotypes between healthy human individuals. Broader study findings: Several donors held approximately 5% of naive CD4 clonotypes in common. Non-shared clonotypes were found to have lower generation probabilities than the clonotypes that were shared by all four of the sorted-subset donors. The represented genetic and exposure-history diversity was limited by the small number of donors.

V was shortened by 4 bases and J by 0 bases, with 8 bases between the two germline ends. Germline values: CDR1 SGHDT, CDR2 YYEEEE. This CDR3 comprises 14 residues. As concerns this clone: Antigen specificity is unknown.

Here immunoSEQ multiplex PCR was the method, and the copy in TCRdb shows in-frame clones only, minus some. This table has around 2.3 million clones, approximately 96% appearing once. Sequencing was carried out using naive CD4+ T cells sorted from blood. As to subset: CD45RA+ positively selected. The rearrangement joins TRBV5-6 to TRBJ1-5; D not certain. This clonotype was obtained from a man aged 18 to 29 in good health. The CDR3 region is CASSPGYSNQPQHF. In DNA, the CDR3 is TGTGCCAGCAGCCCTGGATATAGCAATCAGCCCCAGCATTTT.